The 18 T cell receptor beta chains given below trace back to one sample, sequenced in a study of T cell responses to AZD1222 COVID-19 vaccine. The repertoire was sequenced with immunoSEQ multiplex PCR; TCRdb's copy has only in-frame clones and lacks some. The table lists under 150,000 clones, about nine tenths of them singletons. The sequenced sample was peripheral blood, obtained on day 0 of AZD1222 vaccination. These receptors were obtained from an adult in good health.

The rearrangement links TRBV27 to TRBJ1-5, with TRBD1 matching over 9 bases. With V trimmed by 6 bases and J by 4 bases, 7 bases remained unmatched. The CDR3 has 15 amino acids. CDR1 is MNHEY, CDR2 SMNVEV, per germline (reference sequence). The CDR3 is CASSLGQGGNQPQHF. DNA of the CDR3: TGTGCCAGCAGCCTGGGACAGGGCGGTAATCAGCCCCAGCATTTT.

This clone was counted a few times. The chain couples TRBV19 to TRBJ2-7; 11 bases agree with TRBD2. J gave up 0 bases and V 3 bases, and 1 base lay outside the gene matches. This CDR3 comprises 15 residues. Germline CDR1 reads LNHDA; CDR2 reads SQIVND (reference sequence). CDR3 amino acids: CASSMGTSGSYEQYF. The CDR3 bases are TGTGCCAGTAGTATGGGGACTAGCGGCTCCTACGAGCAGTACTTC.

The chain couples TRBV18 to TRBJ1-1, with a possible D match to TRBD1 (5 bases). V dropped 3 bases and J dropped 2 bases, with 10 bases sitting between them. CDR1 is KGHSH, CDR2 LQKENI, per germline. The length of the CDR3 is 14 residues. CDR3 amino acids: CASSPDRSNTEAFF. CDR3 bases: TGTGCCAGCTCACCTGACAGAAGCAACACTGAAGCTTTCTTT.

The V and J genes are TRBV4-2 and TRBJ1-2; D is unclear. Trimming took 1 base from V and 0 from J, leaving 12 bases between them. The CDR3 runs 16 residues. CDR1 and CDR2 from the germline V gene are LGHNA and YNFKEQ. CDR3 coding DNA: TGTGCCAGCAGCCAAGGAGAGCTTGTAACTAACTATGGCTACACCTTC. Its protein product is CASSQGELVTNYGYTF.

The rearrangement links TRBV6-4 to TRBJ1-1; 11 bases align to TRBD1. CDR3 length equals 15 residues. CDR1 and CDR2 from the germline V gene are MRHNA and SNTAGT. V lost 3 bases to trimming and J lost 5 bases; unmatched junction nucleotides: 5. The CDR3 sequence: CASSEWDRGGTEAFF. As DNA, the CDR3 is TGTGCCAGCAGTGAATGGGACAGGGGGGGTACTGAAGCTTTCTTT.

In nucleotides, the CDR3 is TGTGCCAGCAGCCAAGACCGGGGTGTGGGAGAGACCCAGTACTTC. Translation gives CASSQDRGVGETQYF. This chain links TRBV3-1 (or the pseudogene TRBV3-2) with TRBJ2-5; tentatively, D is TRBD2 (5 bases). The germline V and J ends were trimmed by 0 bases and 4 bases, with 12 bases remaining between them. Germline V lookup: CDR1 LGHDT, CDR2 YNNKEL (reference sequence). This CDR3 spans 15 amino acids.

The chain uses TRBV24-1 and TRBJ2-5; TRBD2 aligns across 11 bases. Unmatched junction bases numbered 3, after V lost 7 bases and J lost 3 bases. Germline-derived CDR1 and CDR2 are KGHDR and SFDVKD. The CDR3 loop spans 14 amino acids. This chain's CDR3 is CATSASGGKETQYF. The CDR3, as DNA: TGTGCCACCAGCGCTAGCGGGGGGAAAGAGACCCAGTACTTC.

The rearrangement links TRBV5-1 to TRBJ2-7, with TRBD1 identical over 8 bases. V dropped 1 base and J dropped 4; count of bases not matched to a gene: 7. Germline V lookup: CDR1 SGHRS, CDR2 YFSETQ. This CDR3 has 15 residues. CDR3 nucleotide sequence: TGCGCCAGCAGCTTGCTTACAGGGGGTTGGTACGAGCAGTACTTC. It specifies CASSLLTGGWYEQYF.

The V gene is TRBV18, the J gene TRBJ1-6; a possible D gene is TRBD1 (5 bases). V gave up 6 bases and J gave up 6 bases, with 15 bases separating them. The CDR3 sequence is 15 residues long. Germline CDR1 reads KGHSH; CDR2 reads LQKENI. DNA of the CDR3: TGTGCCAGCTCCCTGGGACCGACACCTAATTCACCCCTCCACTTT. Translated: CASSLGPTPNSPLHF.

The chain recombines TRBV28 with TRBJ2-7; D perhaps matches TRBD2 (6 bases). Trimming pared 6 bases from V and 0 bases from J, leaving 18 bases between. The CDR3 is 16 amino acids. Germline values: CDR1 MDHEN, CDR2 SYDVKM. The CDR3 loop is CASSPAGRQSSYEQYF. The CDR3 DNA follows: TGTGCCAGCAGCCCGGCGGGGCGGCAGAGCTCCTACGAGCAGTACTTC. Full variable domain (rest looked up from reference TRBV28 and TRBJ2-7): DVKVTQSSRYLVKRTGEKVFLECVQDMDHENMFWYRQDPGLGLRLIYFSYDVKMKEKGDIPEGYSVSREKKERFSLILESASTNQTSMYLCASSPAGRQSSYEQYFGPGTRLTVT.

The chain recombines TRBV10-3 with TRBJ2-5; weak D call: TRBD1 (6 bases). V lost 10 bases to trimming and J lost 5 bases, with 17 bases between them. Germline V lookup: CDR1 ENHRY, CDR2 SYGVKD. The CDR3 sequence is 13 residues long. The CDR3 DNA reads as TGTGCCACCCTAGGACAGCTGTCTGAGACCCAGTACTTC. Residues: CATLGQLSETQYF.

This rearrangement joins TRBV19 to TRBJ2-3; maybe TRBD1 (6 bases). The CDR3 covers 15 residues. Trimming took 0 bases from V and 3 from J, leaving 10 bases between them. Germline V gene data show CDR1 as LNHDA and CDR2 as SQIVND (reference sequence). CDR3 in DNA: TGTGCCAGTAGTATAGACGACAGGCGAACAGATACGCAGTATTTT. As protein: CASSIDDRRTDTQYF.

This sequence joins TRBV6-4 and TRBJ2-1; D perhaps matches TRBD1 (6 bases). CDR3 length equals 14 residues. Germline loops: CDR1 MRHNA, CDR2 SNTAGT. V lost 1 base and J 5 bases, leaving 9 bases between the germline ends. For the CDR3, the DNA is TGTGCCAGCAGTGACTTACAGGGACACAATGAGCAGTTCTTC. It yields the protein CASSDLQGHNEQFF.

The genes are TRBV6-6 and TRBJ2-3, with D possibly being TRBD2 (6 bases). Trimming took off 0 bases at V and 2 bases at J, with 12 bases between the two ends. CDR1 is MNHNY and CDR2 is SVGAGI in the germline V gene (reference sequence). The CDR3 is 16 residues long. In nucleotides, the CDR3 is TGTGCCAGCAGTTACTCTCGGCGGGAACCCACAGATACGCAGTATTTT. This codes for CASSYSRREPTDTQYF.

This sequence joins TRBV18 and TRBJ2-3; TRBD2 matches 11 bases. The germline CDR1 and CDR2 sequences are KGHSH and LQKENI. The CDR3 runs 15 residues. V lost 3 bases and J lost 2; bases outside the gene matches: 1. The CDR3 is CASSPGLAATDTQYF. The DNA for the CDR3 is TGTGCCAGCTCACCGGGACTAGCGGCCACAGATACGCAGTATTTT.

The table lists this clone with a count of one. The rearrangement uses TRBV4-2 and TRBJ2-1; D is ambiguous. The CDR3 length is 13 residues. Per the germline V gene, CDR1 is LGHNA and CDR2 is YNFKEQ. The V and J ends lost 4 bases and 9 bases respectively, with 13 bases between them. CDR3 DNA: TGTGCCAGCAGCCCTAGTGGGTCCGGTGAGCAGTTCTTC. It yields the protein CASSPSGSGEQFF.

The chain is built from TRBV2 and TRBJ1-1; D is unclear. V lost 5 bases and J 4 bases, leaving 11 bases between the germline ends. The CDR3 sequence is 13 residues long. Germline V gene data show CDR1 as SNHLY and CDR2 as FYNNEI. CDR3 protein: CASSLQWGTEAFF. CDR3 coding DNA: TGTGCCAGCAGTTTACAGTGGGGCACTGAAGCTTTCTTT. Complete variable domain (other parts from reference TRBV2 and TRBJ1-1): EPEVTQTPSHQVTQMGQEVILRCVPISNHLYFYWYRQILGQKVEFLVSFYNNEISEKSEIFDDQFSVERPDGSNFTLKIRSTKLEDSAMYFCASSLQWGTEAFFGQGTRLTVV.

The chain carries TRBV19 and TRBJ1-4, with unresolved D. V was shortened by 6 bases and J by 6 bases, with 20 bases between the two germline ends. Germline V gives CDR1 LNHDA, CDR2 SQIVND (reference sequence). The CDR3 is 16 residues long. In DNA form, the CDR3 reads TGTGCCAGTAGGCCCGGGAGCTCAGGAATGGATGAAAAACTGTTTTTT. Protein sequence: CASRPGSSGMDEKLFF.